This TCR beta chain was obtained from a study of T cell repertoires in cytomegalovirus infection. Study context: Signatures in public TCR beta sequences pointed to both CMV infection and matching HLA type. Study-level points and caveats: The cumulative frequency of public TCR beta families identified carriers of CMV plus the relevant HLA. Clonotype analysis showed dominance of the ex vivo response by HLA-C-restricted CMV-specific TCR beta clonotypes.

This clonotype was detected ten times or more. Its antigen remains unknown. MiXCR, applied by TCRdb to the reads, yields one record per CDR3 protein. There are roughly 500,000 distinct CDR3 sequences in the sample; roughly 10% occur only once, and roughly 10% lies in the top ten. The germline gives CDR1 SGHTA, CDR2 FQGTGA. The CDR3 sequence is 15 residues long. Germline trimming cut 5 bases from V and 1 base from J; bases unmatched to any gene: 7. The clonotype comes from a human donor in good health (CMV status not recorded). Some clones in this sample may be carry-over from other donors' samples. The chain couples TRBV7-3 to TRBJ2-5, with 7 bases matching TRBD1. The sequenced material came from PBMCs. DNA for the CDR3: TGTGCCAGCAGCCAACAGGGGACCCCCCAAGAGACCCAGTACTTC. This sequence encodes CASSQQGTPQETQYF.